Listed below are T cell receptor beta chains from one sample, sequenced in a study of T cell responses to AZD1222 COVID-19 vaccine. TCRdb's copy holds only in-frame clones and misses some; the assay was immunoSEQ multiplex PCR. The data show 100,000 to 150,000 clones, around 92% seen once. Sequences were derived from peripheral blood, sampled on day 0 of AZD1222 vaccination. These receptors were collected from an adult in good health. Both conserved end residues are part of each CDR3. D genes are given only for firm matches. Part of the rows lack a size; the others show once, few, many or a class for expanded clones.

V	D	J	size	CDR3
TRBV5-1	TRBD1	TRBJ2-7	-	CASSADRGQGEQYF
TRBV7-9	-	TRBJ1-1	-	CASSLDPTALRGNTEAFF
TRBV12-5	-	TRBJ1-1	-	CASGSDFWGGIFRGTEAFF
TRBV6-5	-	TRBJ1-2	-	CASRYRGGPGLGYTF
TRBV6-1	-	TRBJ2-2	-	CASSEYRHTGELFF
TRBV2	-	TRBJ1-5	-	CATRDSNQPQHF
TRBV28	-	TRBJ1-1	-	CASRTPGNTEAFF
TRBV10-3	TRBD1	TRBJ1-2	-	CATGTGNGYTF
TRBV5-1	-	TRBJ2-5	-	CASSRGRVQETQYF
TRBV5-1	TRBD2	TRBJ2-3	-	CASSLGTSVSTDTQYF
TRBV28	-	TRBJ1-2	-	CASSLANSNYGYTF
TRBV5-1	-	TRBJ2-7	-	CASSLVADGAYEQYF
TRBV5-1	-	TRBJ2-2	-	CASSLELGGTGELFF
TRBV30	TRBD1	TRBJ2-5	-	CAWSPLTGWETQYF
TRBV24-1	-	TRBJ2-1	-	CATSDSRATSLDNEQFF
TRBV10-3	-	TRBJ2-7	-	CAISYLSSYEQYF
TRBV7-8	-	TRBJ2-3	-	CASRRGTLRTDTQYF
TRBV7-9	TRBD1	TRBJ2-1	-	CASSVIQGNEQFF
TRBV19	-	TRBJ2-1	once	CASSNSRQNNEQFF
TRBV29-1	-	TRBJ1-2	-	CSVDQGYYGYTF
TRBV27	-	TRBJ1-5	-	CASSGWGVGPQHF
TRBV2	-	TRBJ2-2	-	CASRPGPAGELFF
TRBV10-3	-	TRBJ1-6	-	CAISEGGNNSPLHF
TRBV2	-	TRBJ2-7	-	CASTASYEQYF
TRBV5-1	TRBD1	TRBJ1-1	-	CASSAWTGTNTEAFF
TRBV5-6	TRBD1	TRBJ2-3	-	CASSWFDRGQDTQYF
TRBV3-1/TRBV3-2	TRBD2	TRBJ2-1	-	CASSHGGRVPDGGSQGFF
TRBV29-1	-	TRBJ1-3	once	CSVTVIGNTIYF
TRBV4-2	TRBD2	TRBJ2-1	-	CASSRASGRPNEQFF
TRBV5-1	-	TRBJ1-3	-	CASSLDLAGNTIYF
TRBV2	TRBD1	TRBJ1-2	-	CASSNRGSYGYTF
TRBV7-3	TRBD1	TRBJ2-3	-	CASSTGQGRTDTQYF
TRBV19	TRBD1	TRBJ1-5	-	CASSTVPGQGRGNQPQHF
TRBV6-5	-	TRBJ1-4	-	CASSYSRPPTNEKLFF
TRBV12-3/TRBV12-4	TRBD2	TRBJ2-7	-	CASRRREAYEQYF
TRBV30	-	TRBJ1-6	once	CAWNLQVNSPLHF
TRBV11-1	-	TRBJ2-2	-	CASSDHRTPGELFF
TRBV19	-	TRBJ2-7	-	CASRTRTGYEQYF
TRBV29-1	-	TRBJ1-3	-	CSVSEAGNTIYF
TRBV2	-	TRBJ1-4	-	CASSKGNIEKLFF
TRBV6-5	-	TRBJ1-1	-	CASIDGQRNTEAFF
TRBV3-1/TRBV3-2	TRBD2	TRBJ2-1	once	CASSSRGNLVSNEQFF
TRBV24-1	TRBD1	TRBJ2-1	-	CATTRTGGNEQFF
TRBV12-3/TRBV12-4	-	TRBJ2-7	-	CASSASYEQYF
TRBV27	TRBD1	TRBJ1-2	once	CASTPPRTGPFGYGYTF
TRBV2	-	TRBJ2-2	many	CASSESNTGELFF
TRBV7-9	TRBD2	TRBJ2-3	-	CASSGGRVAGDTDTQYF
TRBV7-8	-	TRBJ2-1	-	CASSLAARVEQFF